A selection of T cell receptor beta chains follows, all from one sample in a study. TCRdb itself ran the RT-PCR reads through MiXCR, one entry per CDR3 protein. Of about 700,000 distinct CDR3 sequences listed, 12% to 15% are singletons. Sequenced input: memory CD4+ T cells from blood. Source of these receptors: a female donor in good health, serving as a healthy control. Both conserved end residues are part of each CDR3. Each record gives: clone size, D gene, V gene, J gene, CDR3 DNA, CDR3 protein. The D gene is left open where the match is weak. Clone size appears in some rows only: once, few, many, or a class for an expanded clone.

many,TRBD2,TRBV27,TRBJ2-5,TGTGCCAGCAGTTTATCCGGCATTAGCGGGATTTTAACGGAGACCCAGTACTTC,CASSLSGISGILTETQYF
few,NA,TRBV6-2/TRBV6-3,TRBJ2-1,TGTGCCAGCACCCCCGTTGGGAGTAGGTTCTGGTTCTTC,CASTPVGSRFWFF
NA,NA,TRBV20-1,TRBJ2-5,TGCAGTGCTAGGACCAGGGAGGAGACCCAGTACTTC,CSARTREETQYF
many,TRBD1,TRBV12-3/TRBV12-4,TRBJ1-5,TGTGCCAGCAGACCCCAGGGGGCGGTTCAGCCCCAGCATTTT,CASRPQGAVQPQHF
few,TRBD1,TRBV20-1,TRBJ1-1,TGCAGTGCTCCAGACAGGGTATTGAACACTGAAGCTTTCTTT,CSAPDRVLNTEAFF
NA,NA,TRBV7-2,TRBJ2-7,TGTGCCAGCAGCTCAGGGACATGGGGGGCGCAGAACGAGCAGTACTTC,CASSSGTWGAQNEQYF
many,NA,TRBV20-1,TRBJ1-2,TGCAGTGCCATACTACGCGGTGGCTACACCTTC,CSAILRGGYTF
NA,NA,TRBV18,TRBJ2-7,TGTGCCAGCTCAACCGGACGCTACGAGCAGTACTTC,CASSTGRYEQYF
few,NA,TRBV7-9,TRBJ1-2,TGTGCCAGCAGGCCCCCCGCGGGGGACTATGGCTACACCTTC,CASRPPAGDYGYTF
many,NA,TRBV4-2,TRBJ2-7,TGTGCCAGCAGCCTTGGGTGGGCCAGGGGTACAGGCCAGCAGTACTTC,CASSLGWARGTGQQYF
NA,TRBD2,TRBV5-4,TRBJ2-3,TGTGCCAGCAGCTCCCGACTAGCGGGAGAGGCAGATACGCAGTATTTT,CASSSRLAGEADTQYF
few,NA,TRBV7-2,TRBJ2-1,TGTGCCAGCAGCTCCCGGGACCATTGGAATGAGCAGTTCTTC,CASSSRDHWNEQFF
NA,NA,TRBV11-2,TRBJ2-1,TGTGCCAGCAGCTCGAGACAGGAAGGGGAGCAGTTCTTC,CASSSRQEGEQFF
NA,NA,TRBV24-1,TRBJ1-4,TGTGCCACCAGTGACAAAGGGCCGCAAAATGAAAAACTGTTTTTT,CATSDKGPQNEKLFF
NA,NA,TRBV7-2,TRBJ1-2,TGTGCCAGCAGCTTAGGTTGGCAGGACGATGGCTACACCTTC,CASSLGWQDDGYTF